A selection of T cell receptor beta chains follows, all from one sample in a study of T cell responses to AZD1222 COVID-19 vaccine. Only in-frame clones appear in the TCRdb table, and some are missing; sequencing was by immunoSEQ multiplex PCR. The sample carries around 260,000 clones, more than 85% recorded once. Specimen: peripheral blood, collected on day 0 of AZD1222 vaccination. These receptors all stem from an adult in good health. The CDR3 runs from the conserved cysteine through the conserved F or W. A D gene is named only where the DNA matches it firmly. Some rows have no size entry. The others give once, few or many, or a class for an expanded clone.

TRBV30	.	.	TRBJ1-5	CAWSALGSDQPQHF	TGTGCCTGGAGTGCCCTGGGGAGTGATCAGCCCCAGCATTTT
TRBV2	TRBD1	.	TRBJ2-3	CASSRDRADTQYF	TGTGCCAGCAGTAGGGACAGGGCAGATACGCAGTATTTT
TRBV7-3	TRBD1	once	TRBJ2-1	CASSSTGNEQFF	TGTGCCAGCAGCTCGACAGGGAATGAGCAGTTCTTC
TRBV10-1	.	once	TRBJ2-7	CAITSRGYEQYF	TGCGCCATAACCAGCAGGGGCTACGAGCAGTACTTC
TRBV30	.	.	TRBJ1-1	CAWNRDLGTEAFF	TGTGCCTGGAATCGGGATTTGGGCACTGAAGCTTTCTTT
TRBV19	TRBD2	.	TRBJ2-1	CASSVSGGAHNEQFF	TGTGCCAGTAGTGTAAGCGGGGGGGCCCACAATGAGCAGTTCTTC
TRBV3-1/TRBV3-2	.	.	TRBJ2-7	CASSQDRTEFREQYF	TGTGCCAGCAGCCAAGATAGGACCGAATTCCGCGAGCAGTACTTC
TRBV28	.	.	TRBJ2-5	CASSLAGVEEETQYF	TGTGCCAGCAGTTTAGCAGGGGTGGAAGAAGAGACCCAGTACTTC
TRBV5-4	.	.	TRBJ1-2	CASSPDMDSPRGYTF	TGTGCCAGCAGCCCTGATATGGACTCACCCCGAGGCTACACCTTC
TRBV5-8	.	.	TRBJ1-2	CASSRIDRSNYGYTF	TGTGCCAGCAGCCGTATAGACAGATCTAACTATGGCTACACCTTC
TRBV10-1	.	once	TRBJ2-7	CASRLAPLGVHEQYF	TGCGCCAGCCGACTGGCCCCATTAGGGGTCCACGAGCAGTACTTC
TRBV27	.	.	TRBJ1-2	CASDNREGYTF	TGTGCCAGCGACAACAGGGAAGGCTACACCTTC
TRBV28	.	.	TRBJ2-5	CASSLGGAQETQYF	TGTGCCAGCAGTTTAGGGGGAGCACAAGAGACCCAGTACTTC
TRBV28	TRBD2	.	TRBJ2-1	CASSPLTSGGPHEQFF	TGTGCCAGCAGTCCCCTGACTAGCGGAGGCCCCCATGAGCAGTTCTTC
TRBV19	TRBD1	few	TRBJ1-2	CASSMGQTLLKGYTF	TGTGCCAGTAGTATGGGACAGACACTTTTGAAGGGCTACACCTTC
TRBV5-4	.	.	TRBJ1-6	CASSRGGGPSSYNSPLHF	TGTGCCAGCAGCCGGGGCGGGGGCCCGAGCTCCTATAATTCACCCCTCCACTTT
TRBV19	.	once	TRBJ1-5	CASSISYSNQPQHF	TGTGCCAGTAGTATCTCTTATAGCAATCAGCCCCAGCATTTT
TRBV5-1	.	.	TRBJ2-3	CASSSGADTDTQYF	TGCGCCAGCAGCTCAGGAGCCGACACAGATACGCAGTATTTT
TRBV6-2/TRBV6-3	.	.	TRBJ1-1	CASSYGRTEAFF	TGTGCCAGCAGTTACGGGCGGACTGAAGCTTTCTTT
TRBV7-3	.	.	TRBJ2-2	CASSLKQSTGELFF	TGTGCCAGCAGCTTAAAGCAGAGCACCGGGGAGCTGTTTTTT
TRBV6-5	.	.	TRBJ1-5	CASRNSDQPQHF	TGTGCCAGTCGGAATAGCGATCAGCCCCAGCATTTT
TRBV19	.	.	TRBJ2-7	CASTNELTSEQYF	TGTGCCAGTACCAATGAACTAACGAGCGAGCAGTACTTC